This TCR beta chain appears in the sequencing data of a study of T cell responses to AZD1222 COVID-19 vaccine. TCRdb's table, derived via immunoSEQ multiplex PCR, lists solely in-frame clones and lacks some. The sample carries about 150,000 clones, under 95% recorded once. Details on this clone: Its matching antigen is unknown.

Study outcomes and limitations: There were mostly white British donors and more females than males, and clonal diversity was possibly underestimated.

The receptor was isolated from an adult in good health. Specimen: peripheral blood, collected on day 0 of AZD1222 vaccination.

CDR3 DNA: TGCAGCGTCGCCGGGACAGGGGGCTTCGGGACTGAAGCTTTCTTT. Protein: CSVAGTGGFGTEAFF. This sequence joins TRBV29-1 and TRBJ1-1; the match to TRBD1 covers 12 bases. V was clipped by 6 bases and J by 5 bases; unmatched bases: 10. The CDR3 covers 15 residues. The V gene's germline CDR1 is SQVTM and CDR2 ANQGSEA. Combining the CDR3 with reference TRBV29-1 and TRBJ1-1 gives the whole variable domain SAVISQKPSRDICQRGTSLTIQCQVDSQVTMMFWYRQQPGQSLTLIATANQGSEATYESGFVIDKFPISRPNLTFSTLTVSNMSPEDSSIYLCSVAGTGGFGTEAFFGQGTRLTVV.